A single sample is the source of the 27 T cell receptor beta chains below, sequenced in a study of shared clonotypes between healthy human individuals. The protocol was immunoSEQ multiplex PCR, while the TCRdb copy is restricted to in-frame clones and leaves out a portion. Found here are 500,000 to 650,000 clones, around 76% of them singletons; the top ten hold 9.5% to 15%. Sequencing input: PBMCs. The receptor set was obtained from a woman aged 35 to 49 in good health. Some clones in this sample may be carry-over from other donors' samples.

The chain carries TRBV5-6 and TRBJ2-2; D call uncertain. The CDR3 spans 14 residues. CDR1 is SGHDT and CDR2 is YYEEEE in the germline V gene. V was cut by 4 bases and J by 9 bases, with 16 bases left in between. The CDR3 loop reads CASSTATGSRELFF. The CDR3 DNA sequence: TGTGCCAGCAGCACGGCGACTGGGTCGCGGGAGCTGTTTTTT.

This clone was observed once. This chain joins TRBV29-1 and TRBJ2-3; 15 bases align to TRBD2. The CDR3 consists of 16 residues. In germline, CDR1 is SQVTM, CDR2 ANQGSEA. Trimming removed 4 bases from V and 4 bases from J; junction bases left unmatched: 6. CDR3 loop: CSVGTSGRAGADTQYF. The DNA for the CDR3 is TGCAGCGTTGGGACTAGCGGGAGGGCCGGCGCAGATACGCAGTATTTT.

In the case of this clone: This sample includes further DNA sequences coding for the same CDR3. V gene TRBV28 combines with J gene TRBJ1-1, with D possibly matching TRBD1 (5 bases). CDR1 and CDR2 from the germline V gene are MDHEN and SYDVKM. The V and J ends lost 2 bases and 1 base respectively, with 8 bases between them. This CDR3 has 14 residues. The CDR3 loop is CASSLRGRNTEAFF. The CDR3 bases are TGTGCCAGCAGTTTACGGGGCAGGAACACTGAAGCTTTCTTT.

This clone was seen a handful of times. The chain couples TRBV13 to TRBJ2-3; D might be TRBD2 (6 bases). Trimming shortened V by 5 bases and J by 2 bases, and 14 bases separated the two germline ends. Germline CDR1 is PRHDT and CDR2 is FYEKMQ (reference sequence). CDR3 length: 15 residues. CDR3 nucleotide sequence: TGTGCCAGCAGCACTGGGGGGAGTTTCACAGATACGCAGTATTTT. Residues: CASSTGGSFTDTQYF.

The V call is TRBV7-9, the J call TRBJ2-3, with unresolved D. Trimming removed 10 bases from V and 3 bases from J, with 5 bases in between. Germline values: CDR1 SEHNR, CDR2 FQNEAQ (reference sequence). This CDR3 comprises 10 residues. The CDR3 spells CAILTDTQYF. The CDR3 DNA follows: TGTGCCATATTAACAGATACGCAGTATTTT.

The chain links TRBV7-9 to TRBJ2-5; D is ambiguous. V was cut by 1 base and J by 7 bases, with 13 bases left in between. CDR3 length equals 14 residues. CDR1 is SEHNR, CDR2 FQNEAQ, per germline (reference sequence). CDR3 amino acids: CASSLVVGMGTQYF. For the CDR3, the DNA is TGTGCCAGCAGCTTAGTGGTGGGGATGGGGACCCAGTACTTC. The full variable domain, in which reference TRBV7-9 and TRBJ2-5 provide the parts outside the CDR3, is DTGVSQNPRHKITKRGQNVTFRCDPISEHNRLYWYRQTLGQGPEFLTYFQNEAQLEKSRLLSDRFSAERPKGSFSTLEIQRTEQGDSAMYLCASSLVVGMGTQYFGPGTRLLVL.

This chain uses TRBV15 with TRBJ2-3; D perhaps matches TRBD1 (5 bases). The ends were cut back, 0 bases at V and 2 bases at J, with 9 bases in the middle. This CDR3 spans 15 amino acids. CDR1 and CDR2 (germline): LNHNV, YYDKDF (reference sequence). CDR3 sequence (DNA): TGTGCCACCAGCAGAGAGCGACAGAACACAGATACGCAGTATTTT. Translated: CATSRERQNTDTQYF.

The V call is TRBV18, the J call TRBJ2-1; the match to TRBD2 covers 7 bases. The CDR3 sequence is 14 residues long. Germline-derived CDR1 and CDR2 are KGHSH and LQKENI. The J segment lost 8 bases and the V segment lost 2 bases, leaving 6 bases of the junction unmatched. The CDR3 bases are TGTGCCAGCTCACCAGTTGTTGCGGGAGATGAGCAGTTCTTC. This codes for CASSPVVAGDEQFF.

This chain uses TRBV28 with TRBJ2-2, with D perhaps matching TRBD1 or TRBD2 (6 bases each). Germline-derived CDR1 and CDR2 are MDHEN and SYDVKM. Trimming took 5 bases from V and 0 from J, leaving 16 bases between them. The CDR3 length is 17 residues. The CDR3 bases are TGTGCCAGCAGTCTCTCCGGGGGCGGCCCGAACACCGGGGAGCTGTTTTTT. As protein: CASSLSGGGPNTGELFF.

DNA of the CDR3: TGTGCCAGCTCACCTCAGGGATTTGGTGAAAAACTGTTTTTT. Its protein is CASSPQGFGEKLFF. V usage is TRBV18 and J usage is TRBJ1-4, with D perhaps TRBD1 (5 bases). V lost 3 bases, J lost 7 bases, and 12 bases lay in between. CDR3 length equals 14 residues. Germline values: CDR1 KGHSH, CDR2 LQKENI.

The CDR3 sequence is CSAQTSAYTGELFF. In DNA form, the CDR3 reads TGCAGCGCGCAAACTAGCGCCTACACCGGGGAGCTGTTTTTT. The chain employs TRBV29-1 and TRBJ2-2, with 7 bases that match TRBD2. J lost 3 bases, V lost 7 bases, and 8 bases had no gene match. Germline-derived CDR1 and CDR2 are SQVTM and ANQGSEA. The CDR3 covers 14 residues.

The chain uses TRBV19 and TRBJ2-7, with 9 bases that match TRBD1. From germline, CDR1 is LNHDA and CDR2 SQIVND (reference sequence). The CDR3 has 13 residues. The trim removed 9 bases at V and 4 bases at J, leaving 7 bases unmatched. CDR3 sequence (DNA): TGTGCCAGCTCCGACAGGGGGAGGTACGAGCAGTACTTC. Translating it yields CASSDRGRYEQYF.

The CDR3, as DNA: TGCGCCAGCAGGGGTAGGACAGCTCTTATAGGTCGCAATGAGCAGTTCTTC. It is translated as CASRGRTALIGRNEQFF. V is TRBV5-1 and J is TRBJ2-1; possible D gene TRBD1, 6 bases. V was cut by 5 bases and J by 6 bases, with 24 bases left in between. This CDR3 comprises 17 residues. The germline gives CDR1 SGHRS, CDR2 YFSETQ.

This clone was recorded a few times. J is TRBJ2-7 and V is TRBV5-1; perhaps D is TRBD1 or TRBD2 (5 bases each). The V gene lost 3 bases and the J gene lost 3 bases, with 13 bases spanning the gap. Germline V gene sequence: CDR1 SGHRS, CDR2 YFSETQ. The length of the CDR3 is 14 residues. The CDR3 region is CASSYTGGDYEQYF. In nucleotides, the CDR3 is TGCGCCAGCAGCTACACAGGAGGAGACTACGAGCAGTACTTC.

A single count supports this clone. The chain joins TRBV7-3 to TRBJ2-1, with D possibly matching TRBD2 (6 bases). The V gene's germline CDR1 is SGHTA and CDR2 FQGTGA. V lost 5 bases and J 0 bases, leaving 11 bases between the germline ends. CDR3 size: 15 residues. CDR3 sequence (DNA): TGTGCCAGCAGCCGGAGGGGCAGCTCCTACAATGAGCAGTTCTTC. Protein sequence: CASSRRGSSYNEQFF.

V gene TRBV11-2 combines with J gene TRBJ2-5, with a possible D match to TRBD2 (6 bases). The CDR3 has 14 residues. V lost 5 bases and J lost 3, with 13 bases in between. Germline V CDR1 and CDR2: SGHAT, FQNNGV. The DNA of the CDR3 is TGTGCCAGCAGCCTCCCCCGCGGGAAAGAGACCCAGTACTTC. This sequence encodes CASSLPRGKETQYF.

This chain uses TRBV2 with TRBJ1-5; D uncertain. The V end was cut by 7 bases, the J end by 0 bases, with 7 bases between. In germline, CDR1 is SNHLY, CDR2 FYNNEI. The CDR3 sequence is 13 residues long. The CDR3 here is CASKASSNQPQHF. The CDR3 nucleotides read TGTGCCAGCAAGGCATCTAGCAATCAGCCCCAGCATTTT.

The chain employs TRBV15 and TRBJ2-2; D might be TRBD2 (5 bases). The CDR3 spans 16 residues. Germline V gene sequence: CDR1 LNHNV, CDR2 YYDKDF (reference sequence). The germline V and J ends were trimmed by 1 base and 0 bases, with 9 bases remaining between them. The CDR3 spells CATSRALAPNTGELFF. The CDR3 DNA reads as TGTGCCACCAGCAGAGCCCTAGCTCCGAACACCGGGGAGCTGTTTTTT.

The V call is TRBV18, the J call TRBJ2-5; either TRBD1 or TRBD2 may supply D (5 bases each). Germline V gene sequence: CDR1 KGHSH, CDR2 LQKENI. Trimming took 3 bases from V and 1 from J, leaving 15 bases between them. The CDR3 extends over 16 amino acids. The CDR3 DNA sequence: TGTGCCAGCTCACCTCTCCCGACCGGGACCCAAGAGACCCAGTACTTC. Translated, it gives CASSPLPTGTQETQYF.

This clone occurred once. The chain employs TRBV25-1 and TRBJ1-1, with TRBD1 as a possible D gene (5 bases). V was shortened by 9 bases and J by 1 base, with 12 bases between the two germline ends. CDR1 MGHDK and CDR2 SYGVNS come from the germline V gene. The CDR3 is 13 residues long. CDR3 residues: CASKTGRNTEAFF. The DNA of the CDR3 is TGTGCCAGTAAAACGGGACGGAACACTGAAGCTTTCTTT.

This clone was counted a few times. This sequence joins TRBV27 and TRBJ2-2; D may be TRBD1 (6 bases). V was pared by 7 bases and J by 2 bases, with 14 bases between. Germline CDR1 is MNHEY and CDR2 is SMNVEV (reference sequence). This CDR3 is built from 15 residues. The CDR3 is CASKLGGRNTGELFF. DNA for the CDR3: TGTGCCAGCAAACTAGGGGGACGCAACACCGGGGAGCTGTTTTTT.

A single count supports this clone. The genes are TRBV30 and TRBJ1-5, with D tentatively TRBD1 (5 bases). CDR3 length equals 14 residues. CDR1 and CDR2 from the germline V gene are GTSNPN and SVGIG (reference sequence). Trimming took off 0 bases at V and 7 bases at J, with 13 bases between the two ends. The CDR3: CAWSVLGVGQPQHF. CDR3 in DNA: TGTGCCTGGAGTGTACTGGGGGTTGGACAGCCCCAGCATTTT.

The chain joins TRBV7-2 to TRBJ1-2; 8 bases line up with TRBD1. This CDR3 comprises 14 residues. J lost 4 bases, V lost 5 bases, and 6 bases had no gene match. Germline CDR1 and CDR2: SGHTA and FQGNSA. The CDR3 loop is CASSPGGQGYGYTF. The CDR3 nucleotides read TGTGCCAGCAGCCCCGGTGGACAGGGCTATGGCTACACCTTC. The complete variable domain, with remaining parts taken from reference TRBV7-2 and TRBJ1-2, reads GAGVSQSPSNKVTEKGKDVELRCDPISGHTALYWYRQSLGQGLEFLIYFQGNSAPDKSGLPSDRFSAERTGGSVSTLTIQRTQQEDSAVYLCASSPGGQGYGYTFGSGTRLTVV.

As to this clone: A single base separates this from a much larger clone, so it may be a read error. Other DNA sequences within the sample encode an identical CDR3. The CDR3 DNA reads TGCGCCAGCAGCCAACTCGGGACAGAGCGCGAAGCTTTCTTT. This encodes CASSQLGTEREAFF. The chain couples TRBV4-3 to TRBJ1-1; TRBD1 matches 7 bases. Germline V gene sequence: CDR1 LGHNA, CDR2 YSLEER. This CDR3 comprises 14 residues. Losses at the gene ends were 2 bases for V and 8 bases for J; bases not matched to a gene: 8.

V is TRBV7-2 and J is TRBJ2-7; possible D gene TRBD1, 6 bases. The CDR3 contains 14 residues. CDR1 and CDR2 from the germline V gene are SGHTA and FQGNSA. Trimming stripped 5 bases from V and 2 bases from J, with 13 bases between. CDR3 nucleotides: TGTGCCAGCAGCCCGGCGGACAGTCCCTACGAGCAGTACTTC. Translated: CASSPADSPYEQYF. Combining the CDR3 with reference TRBV7-2 and TRBJ2-7 gives the whole variable domain GAGVSQSPSNKVTEKGKDVELRCDPISGHTALYWYRQSLGQGLEFLIYFQGNSAPDKSGLPSDRFSAERTGGSVSTLTIQRTQQEDSAVYLCASSPADSPYEQYFGPGTRLTVT.

This clone was counted many times. The chain is built from TRBV19 and TRBJ1-1, with D unresolved. Germline V gene lookup returns CDR1 LNHDA and CDR2 SQIVND (reference sequence). CDR3 size: 16 residues. V was clipped by 1 base and J by 1 base, with 13 bases between them. Here the CDR3 DNA reads TGTGCCAGTAGTATAGGGGCGATCCCACCGAACACTGAAGCTTTCTTT. Its protein product is CASSIGAIPPNTEAFF. The variable domain in full, completed from reference TRBV19 and TRBJ1-1, reads DGGITQSPKYLFRKEGQNVTLSCEQNLNHDAMYWYRQDPGQGLRLIYYSQIVNDFQKGDIAEGYSVSREKKESFPLTVTSAQKNPTAFYLCASSIGAIPPNTEAFFGQGTRLTVV.

The V and J genes are TRBV2 and TRBJ2-3, with TRBD2 matching over 8 bases. The CDR3 spans 14 residues. The V gene end was trimmed by 3 bases and the J gene end by 5 bases; junction bases not matched to a gene: 4. The germline V gene has CDR1 SNHLY and CDR2 FYNNEI. The CDR3 sequence is CASSERLAGDTQYF. In DNA, the CDR3 is TGTGCCAGCAGTGAGCGGCTAGCGGGAGATACGCAGTATTTT.